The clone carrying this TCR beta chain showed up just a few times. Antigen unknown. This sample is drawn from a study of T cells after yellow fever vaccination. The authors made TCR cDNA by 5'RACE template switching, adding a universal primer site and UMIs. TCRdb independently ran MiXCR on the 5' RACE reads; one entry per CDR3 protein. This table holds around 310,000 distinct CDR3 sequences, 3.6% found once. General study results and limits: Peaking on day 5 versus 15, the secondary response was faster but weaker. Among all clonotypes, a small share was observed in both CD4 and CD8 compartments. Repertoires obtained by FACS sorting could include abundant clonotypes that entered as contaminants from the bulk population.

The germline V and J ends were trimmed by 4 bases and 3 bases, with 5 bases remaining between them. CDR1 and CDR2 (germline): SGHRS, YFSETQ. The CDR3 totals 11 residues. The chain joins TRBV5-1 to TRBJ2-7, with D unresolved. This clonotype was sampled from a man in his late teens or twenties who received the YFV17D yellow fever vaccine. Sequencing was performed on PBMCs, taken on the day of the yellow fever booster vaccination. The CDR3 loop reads CASSVGYEQYF. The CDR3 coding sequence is TGCGCCAGCAGCGTCGGCTACGAGCAGTACTTC.